This entry concerns a single T cell receptor (beta chain). Its antigen is not known. These data originate in a study of Ad26.COV2.S vaccination and SARS-CoV-2 variants. As for the study in general: It was the COV1001 Ad26.COV2.S trial arm that included the donor. Each vaccinee took Ad26.COV2.S intramuscularly, once or twice 56 days apart. Overall study findings and caveats: Quantification of TCR breadth and depth may have yielded underestimates of total T cell responses.

Trimming cost V 2 bases and J 9 bases; bases outside gene matches: 4. CDR3 length: 14 residues. The germline V gene has CDR1 MNHEY and CDR2 SMNVEV (reference sequence). Specified treatment: around 19 received Ad26.COV2.S at low or high dose, single or two shots; roughly five received placebo; per-sample allocation not given. On day 63 after the first injection, vaccine and placebo recipients gave samples. TCRdb's copy holds only in-frame clones and misses some; the assay was immunoSEQ multiplex PCR. The profile shows 360,000 or so clones, approximately 90% of them singletons. Sample: peripheral blood, taken in a trial of Ad26.COV2.S vaccine versus placebo. V is TRBV27 and J is TRBJ1-6, with 7 bases aligning to TRBD1. The source of this sequence is a person aged 18 to 65 who received the Ad26.COV2.S COVID-19 vaccine or a placebo. CDR3 protein: CASSLSRGGSPLHF. DNA for the CDR3: TGTGCCAGCAGTTTAAGCAGGGGGGGTTCACCCCTCCACTTT.